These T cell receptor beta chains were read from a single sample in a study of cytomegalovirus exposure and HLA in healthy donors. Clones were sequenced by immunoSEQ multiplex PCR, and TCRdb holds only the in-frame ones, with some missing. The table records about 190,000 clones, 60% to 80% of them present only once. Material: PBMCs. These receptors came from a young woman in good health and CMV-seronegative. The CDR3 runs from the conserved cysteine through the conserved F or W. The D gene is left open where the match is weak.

CNSQYQETQYF,TRBV20-1,.
CASSTGQYHEQFF,TRBV7-3,.
CASSALALDYNSPLHF,TRBV6-1,.
CASSSRQGSSYNSPLHF,TRBV19,TRBD1
CANYGVVGQQYEQYF,TRBV27,.
CASSYSGVMNTEAFF,TRBV6-5,.
CASSPRAGLNNSPLHF,TRBV27,.
CASSLEADSPLHF,TRBV10-1,.
CASSRGTGSHEQYF,TRBV7-6,TRBD1
CASSLEVSQNTEAFF,TRBV5-1,.
CASSEGGGVQETQYF,TRBV25-1,TRBD2
CASSLSGTSGRVSTDTQYF,TRBV27,TRBD2
CASSPPTGSSYEQYF,TRBV18,.
CASSGQGAYDSYEQYF,TRBV25-1,TRBD1
CASSVATGISYEQYF,TRBV9,TRBD1
CASSSTGNGYTF,TRBV5-1,TRBD1
CASSLGAYEQYF,TRBV5-1,.
CASSMPDSPLHF,TRBV19,.
CAISEGRMDGYTF,TRBV10-3,.
CASSEGQNTMNTEAFF,TRBV5-1,TRBD1
CASSLAATSSTDTQYF,TRBV5-1,.
CASSFPGLHSPLHF,TRBV7-9,.
CASSPRLAQETQYF,TRBV4-1,TRBD2
CASSPGGVTDTQYF,TRBV9,TRBD2
CATQPGEADTQYF,TRBV6-5,.
CASSYGGQGQRELFF,TRBV5-1,.
CASSQEGQETDTQYF,TRBV4-2,TRBD1
CASSQGSYTGELFF,TRBV6-5,.
CASSSRTDTNTGELFF,TRBV7-8,.
CASSLGGNTNEKLFF,TRBV5-4,.
CASSGLADTGELFF,TRBV10-1,TRBD2
CATSRGGRGETQYF,TRBV9,TRBD2
CATRSGSTDTQYF,TRBV5-1,TRBD2